This T cell receptor (beta chain) was sequenced during a study of shared clonotypes between healthy human individuals (dated by TCRdb to 2019 to 2021). About the study as a whole: The cohort comprised two women and a few men aged 18 to 49 years. Blood TCR repertoires of five healthy adults were deeply sequenced to estimate repertoire size and the extent of clonotype sharing between individuals. To increase sequencing depth and limit assay-specific biases, different laboratories used diverse techniques to prepare libraries and sequence TCR repertoires. Leukapheresis yielded between about 0.8 and 9.5 billion PBMCs per donor.

With respect to this clone: The antigen it recognizes is unknown. The input lacks base qualities; no much larger clone sits a single base away.

What the authors observed across the whole study: Because the study included only a small number of donors, the genetic and exposure-history diversity represented was limited. Sampling was restricted to blood, and TCR repertoires in tissue are likely to differ from TCR repertoires in blood. Pairwise subsampling indicated that sequencing depth was expected to affect the degree of clonotype sharing among donors.

Donors were healthy HIV-negative adults with no recently reported acute infections or vaccinations. Every donor was a Caucasian adult residing in Nashville, Tennessee, USA. For unsorted samples, 90 million or so PBMCs were counted, and genomic DNA was extracted using the QIAamp DNA Blood Mini kit. Blood was collected by leukapheresis, and PBMCs were isolated by Ficoll-Histopaque density gradient centrifugation and then cryopreserved in liquid nitrogen vapor phase. The CDR3 goes from the cysteine to the phenylalanine over 16 residues. This entry keeps only the CDR3 DNA: 48 bases, framed from base 1. In the germline V gene, CDR1 corresponds to SGHTS and CDR2 to YDEGEE. Unmatched junction bases come to 10, with V trimmed by 0 bases and J by 6 bases. TCR CDR3 regions were amplified from genomic DNA by multiplex PCR using the deep immunoSEQ assay. Genomic DNA extracted from each cell subset was distributed evenly over all wells of several immunoSEQ 96-well plates, and each plate served as one replicate. Each replicate PCR for unsorted PBMC received about 300 ng genomic DNA, equal to approximately 29,000 T cell genomes. Genomic DNA from unsorted PBMC was sequenced over ten immunoSEQ deep assay plates. Purified libraries were quantified with a Qubit 3.0 fluorometer, sized on a Bioanalyzer 2100, and re-quantified with the KAPA Library Quantification kit. Each immunoSEQ 96-well plate was sequenced on its own single-read 150-cycle Illumina NextSeq 550 flow cell. In the original analysis: Because the immunoSEQ output held only junctional sequences and lacked quality scores, the filtering could not match the filtering applied to full-length reads. To assign V/J genes and CDR3, sequences were annotated using PyIR, a Python wrapper for IgBLAST v1.9, with IMGT germline references. Any read was removed if the V/J assignment was weak (E-value above 1e-6), the CDR3 was missing, or the read contained stop codons, out-of-frame junctions, or ambiguous translated residues. V3J clonotypes were defined as sequences sharing the same inferred V gene, J gene, and CDR3 amino acid sequence. To compute the percentage overlap between repertoires, the number of shared unique clonotypes was divided by the size of the smaller repertoire. Richness of each repertoire was evaluated using RTK rarefaction, the Chao1 estimator, and Recon v2.1 estimates of unobserved clonotypes. In its TCRdb copy, this immuneACCESS table keeps in-frame sequences only and misses some clones. Where compared with another copy, unresolved V genes explain less than half of these, and the others have no known cause. That table furnishes V, J and clone size, whereas the DNA furnished D and trimming. The sample table lists about 450,000 clones, roughly three quarters of them with a count of one. The ten largest clones capture less than 15% of the sample.

The TCR comes from a middle-aged woman in good health. Some clones in this sample may be carry-over from other donors' samples. The rearranged segments are TRBV5-8 and TRBJ1-1, with 8 junctional bases fitting TRBD1. Sequencing was done on a sample of PBMCs. The DNA sequence follows: TGTGCCAGCAGCTTGGCCTGGACAGGGCGGGGGGCTGAAGCTTTCTTT. This yields the protein CASSLAWTGRGAEAFF.